In its sample, the clone carrying this TCR beta chain was seen a few times. This entry belongs to a study of regulatory T cells in long-lasting Graves disease. According to the study, TCR beta libraries were built with iRepertoire HTBI primers and CDR3-region Arm-PCR. Via MiXCR, TCRdb re-called the multiplex PCR reads, giving one row per CDR3 protein. Here the sample spans over 500,000 distinct CDR3 sequences, 15% to 20% being singletons. Stated time point: newly diagnosed GD, antithyroid drugs for less than 3 months. The TCR library used RNA extracted from PBMCs. A peripheral blood sample, 7 to 9.5 milliliters in volume, was drawn into EDTA tubes. Trimming cost V 4 bases and J 4 bases; bases outside gene matches: 7. This CDR3 has 14 amino acids. Germline V gives CDR1 SQVTM, CDR2 ANQGSEA. This same sample was also taken into another study, of T cells in Graves' hyperthyroidism and ophthalmopathy. As that report states: It was considered stable Graves' hyperthyroidism when ophthalmopathy did not progress within 18 months. HTBI primers were the set used in a first-round RT-PCR of the TCR CDR3.

The material was peripheral blood mononuclear cells (PBMCs), obtained at new diagnosis, from a patient treated with antithyroid drugs. This rearrangement joins TRBV29-1 to TRBJ1-3; TRBD1 matches 7 bases. The TCR originated in a woman aged 25 to 45 with Graves disease. This CDR3 reads CSVALGQVGNTIYF. For the CDR3, the DNA is TGCAGCGTTGCTCTTGGACAGGTGGGAAACACCATATATTTT. The full variable domain, in which reference TRBV29-1 and TRBJ1-3 provide the parts outside the CDR3, is SAVISQKPSRDICQRGTSLTIQCQVDSQVTMMFWYRQQPGQSLTLIATANQGSEATYESGFVIDKFPISRPNLTFSTLTVSNMSPEDSSIYLCSVALGQVGNTIYFGEGSWLTVV.